This T cell receptor beta chain derives from a study of T-cell memory formation after mild COVID-19 (dated by TCRdb to 2020 to 2023). About the investigation overall: TCR sequence clusters from the two donors were found to be largely donor specific. Longitudinal TCRalpha and TCRbeta repertoire sequencing tracked T-cell clones expanding and contracting after mild COVID-19 in a couple of donors. Two young, previously healthy adult volunteers, one female and one male, were included in the cohort.

Results the study describes overall, beyond this receptor: Balanced CD4/CD8 phenotypes were observed for clones contracting from day 15 to 85, whereas a bias towards CD4+ was observed for a second wave of clones expanding from day 15 to 37. The study covered only a couple of mild cases, and larger cohorts including severe cases with pre-infection samples were considered necessary. Contracting CD4+ clones turned up mainly in the CM and EM memory subsets, whereas EMRA was where CD8+ clones were enriched. SARS-CoV-2 specificity of the second-wave clones peaking on day 37 was not confirmed. The detection of some responding clones in pre-infection memory suggests that pre-existing cross-reactive memory T cells joined the SARS-CoV-2 response.

Sequencing took place on an Illumina NovaSeq 6000. cDNA libraries for TCRalpha and TCRbeta were prepared by 5'RACE using constant-segment primers, with sample barcodes and unique molecular identifiers added. RNA was extracted from every sample with Trizol reagent. Amplification of the libraries took two PCR steps, and the second step added a second sample barcode plus Illumina TruSeq adapters. The libraries were sequenced on an Illumina NovaSeq using 2 x 150 bp paired-end reads. For the original study's pipeline: With migec v1.2.7, reads were demultiplexed and then collapsed into UMI-guided consensus sequences. With mixcr v2.1.11, UMI consensuses were aligned to TRA and TRB V and J templates and assembled into clonotypes. Expanded or contracted clonotypes were those called significant by both edgeR and NoisET, with noise models trained on biological replicates. edgeR calls used a false discovery rate-adjusted p below 0.01 and a log2 fold-change threshold of 1. PCA with hierarchical clustering of max-normalized trajectories of the 1000 most abundant clonotypes was used as exploratory dynamics analysis. Each responding clone was given a CD4 or CD8 phenotype based on the CD4+ and CD8+ repertoires, which had been sequenced separately. Using fastp at Q25 and MiXCR, TCRdb reprocessed the public reads and kept productive beta chains. Records with the same CDR3 protein are collapsed into one entry carrying the most frequent genes and DNA. For this entry, the V and J calls and clone size follow TCRdb and not the study's own pipeline. This sample has roughly 280,000 distinct CDR3 sequences in its table, and less than 9.5% of those were observed once. Less than 25% of the sample is held by the ten biggest clonotypes.

As regards this clonotype: Its antigen is unknown. No base-level quality is on record; no much larger clone is a single base apart.

Ficoll-Paque density gradient centrifugation was used to isolate PBMCs. Input material: PBMCs or a T cell subset sorted from them (not recorded which). The clonotype was recovered from a young man who had mild COVID-19 (a few samples of this study predate the infection). The sample titles of this study are shuffled in the database, so cell type and time point are left out; the donor was told from shared clones.

The DNA sequence follows: TGTGCCAGCACCTTTGGATCTCCCAACGTCCTGACTTTC. It is translated as CASTFGSPNVLTF. The sequence is built from TRBV11-1 and TRBJ2-6, with no D gene named confidently. The germline ends are 12 bases apart after V is trimmed by 7 bases and J by 8 bases. From cysteine to phenylalanine, the CDR3 is 13 amino acids long. The entry retains the CDR3 DNA only, 39 bases that are in frame from base 1. CDR1 and CDR2, per the germline V gene (reference sequence), are SGHAT and FQDESV.